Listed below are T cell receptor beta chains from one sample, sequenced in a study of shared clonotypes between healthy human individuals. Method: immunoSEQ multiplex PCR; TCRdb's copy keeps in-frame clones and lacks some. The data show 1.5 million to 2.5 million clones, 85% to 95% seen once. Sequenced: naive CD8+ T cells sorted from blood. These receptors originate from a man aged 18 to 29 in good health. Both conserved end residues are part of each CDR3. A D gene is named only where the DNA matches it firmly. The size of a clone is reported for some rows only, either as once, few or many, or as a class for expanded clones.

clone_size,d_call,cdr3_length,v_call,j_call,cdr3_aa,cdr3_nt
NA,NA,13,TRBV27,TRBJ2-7,CASSLSFSYEQYF,TGTGCCAGCAGTTTATCCTTCTCCTACGAGCAGTACTTC
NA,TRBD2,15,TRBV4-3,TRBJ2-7,CASSLGSSGSYEQYF,TGCGCCAGCAGCCTCGGGTCTAGCGGCTCCTACGAGCAGTACTTC
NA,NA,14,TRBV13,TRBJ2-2,CASSRERYTGELFF,TGTGCCAGCAGCCGCGAAAGATACACCGGGGAGCTGTTTTTT
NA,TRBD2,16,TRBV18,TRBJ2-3,CASSRGAGGPTDTQYF,TGTGCCAGCTCACGTGGAGCGGGGGGCCCCACAGATACGCAGTATTTT
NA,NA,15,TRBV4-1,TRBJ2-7,CASSPGEGPSYEQYF,TGCGCCAGCAGCCCAGGGGAGGGGCCATCCTACGAGCAGTACTTC
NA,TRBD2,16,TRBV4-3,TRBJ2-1,CASSQDREGAYNEQFF,TGCGCCAGCAGCCAAGACCGGGAGGGCGCCTACAATGAGCAGTTCTTC
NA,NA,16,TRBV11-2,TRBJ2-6,CASSRGPLSGANVLTF,TGTGCCAGCAGCCGGGGTCCCCTTTCTGGGGCCAACGTCCTGACTTTC
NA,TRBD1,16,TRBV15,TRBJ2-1,CATSSRQGANPYGQFF,TGTGCCACCAGCAGCAGACAGGGGGCTAACCCATACGGGCAGTTCTTC
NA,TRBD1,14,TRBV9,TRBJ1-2,CASSEGTGFYGYTF,TGTGCCAGCAGCGAGGGGACAGGGTTTTATGGCTACACCTTC
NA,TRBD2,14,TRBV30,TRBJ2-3,CAWTLAGVKDTQYF,TGTGCCTGGACACTAGCGGGAGTCAAAGATACGCAGTATTTT
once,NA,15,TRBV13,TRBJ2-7,CASSTRTGGLYEQYF,TGTGCCAGCAGCACTCGGACCGGGGGGCTCTACGAGCAGTACTTC
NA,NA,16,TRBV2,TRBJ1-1,CASSNRQERMNTEAFF,TGTGCCAGCAGTAACCGACAGGAGAGAATGAACACTGAAGCTTTCTTT
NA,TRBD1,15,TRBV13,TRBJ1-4,CASRWLDRSTEKLFF,TGTGCCAGCAGATGGTTGGACAGGTCAACGGAAAAACTGTTTTTT
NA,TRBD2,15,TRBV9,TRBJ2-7,CASSVAAGVPGEQYF,TGTGCCAGCAGCGTAGCGGCGGGAGTACCCGGCGAGCAGTACTTC
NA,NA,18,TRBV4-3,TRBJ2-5,CASSQDQPGTNNQETQYF,TGCGCCAGCAGCCAAGATCAGCCGGGGACAAATAACCAAGAGACCCAGTACTTC
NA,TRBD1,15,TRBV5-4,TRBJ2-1,CASSLPGQGQDEQFF,TGTGCCAGCAGCTTACCGGGACAGGGGCAGGATGAGCAGTTCTTC
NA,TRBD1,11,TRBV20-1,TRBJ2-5,CSAKGAETQYF,TGCAGTGCTAAGGGGGCTGAGACCCAGTACTTC
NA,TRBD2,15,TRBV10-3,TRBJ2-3,CAISLAGEITDTQYF,TGTGCCATCAGCTTAGCGGGGGAGATCACAGATACGCAGTATTTT
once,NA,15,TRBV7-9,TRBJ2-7,CASSSIAEQGYEQYF,TGTGCCAGCAGCTCAATAGCGGAACAGGGCTACGAGCAGTACTTC
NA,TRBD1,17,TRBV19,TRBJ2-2,CASSLLPGTEETGELFF,TGTGCCAGTAGCCTCTTACCCGGGACAGAGGAGACCGGGGAGCTGTTTTTT
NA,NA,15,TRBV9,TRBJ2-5,CASSGGGGSDETQYF,TGTGCCAGCAGCGGAGGGGGGGGCTCCGATGAGACCCAGTACTTC
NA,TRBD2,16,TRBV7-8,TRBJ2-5,CASSLEERGPQETQYF,TGTGCCAGCAGCTTAGAAGAGCGGGGGCCGCAAGAGACCCAGTACTTC
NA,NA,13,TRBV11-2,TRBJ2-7,CASSLLESYEQYF,TGTGCCAGCAGCTTACTGGAATCCTACGAGCAGTACTTC
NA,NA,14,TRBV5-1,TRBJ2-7,CASSFISSPYEQYF,TGCGCCAGCAGCTTTATCAGTTCCCCTTACGAGCAGTACTTC
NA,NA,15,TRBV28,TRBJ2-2,CASKERLGNTGELFF,TGTGCCAGCAAAGAGAGGCTAGGGAACACCGGGGAGCTGTTTTTT
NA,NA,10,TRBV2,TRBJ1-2,CASLLRTEVF,TGTGCCAGCCTACTAAGGACAGAAGTCTTC
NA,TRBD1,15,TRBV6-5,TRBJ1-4,CASSAVGTAHEKLFF,TGTGCCAGCAGTGCCGTCGGGACAGCCCATGAAAAACTGTTTTTT
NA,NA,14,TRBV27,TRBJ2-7,CASSLGGLPYEQYF,TGTGCCAGCAGTTTGGGCGGGTTGCCCTACGAGCAGTACTTC